Listed here is a single TCR beta chain. This sample is drawn from a study of blood T cell repertoires in COVID-19. Whole-study context: The analysed material was cDNA or gDNA that came from T cells, B-cell-depleted T cells, or PBMCs.

Some clones are missing from TCRdb's copy, which holds only in-frame ones; the method was immunoSEQ multiplex PCR. The sample shows 140,000 or so clones, roughly 82% of them seen only once. The germline gives CDR1 LGHDT, CDR2 YNNKEL (reference sequence). This CDR3 region has 16 residues. With V trimmed by 3 bases and J by 5 bases, 5 bases remained unmatched. This clonotype was sampled from a man in his sixties with active or convalescent COVID-19. The V call is TRBV3-1 (or the pseudogene TRBV3-2), the J call TRBJ2-2, with 11 nucleotides matching TRBD1. The sequencing input was peripheral blood. The CDR3 nucleotides are TGTGCCAGCAGCCAGGTCGGACAGGGGGCGACCGGGGAGCTGTTTTTT. This codes for CASSQVGQGATGELFF.